This T cell receptor beta chain was sequenced during a study of beta chain features in type 1 diabetes. This clone came up a few times. Antigen: not known. What was sequenced were expressed TCRB transcripts, since all of the isolated RNA had been reverse transcribed. Using immunoSEQ multiplex PCR, the repertoire was profiled, and TCRdb retains in-frame clones only, with some absent. This table holds 300,000 or so clones, over 7% found once. This CDR3 is built from 15 residues. V gave up 0 bases and J gave up 4 bases, with 12 bases separating them. Germline CDR1 reads LNHDA; CDR2 reads SQIVND (reference sequence). The study, taken as a whole, reports: A moderate, significant TCRB CDR3 shortening appeared in type 1 diabetes across four CD4+ subsets. Sampled from patients, naive, central memory and Treg TCRB repertoires appeared more similar than those sampled from healthy donors.

The clonotype originates from a man aged 30 to 45 with type 1 diabetes. The V call is TRBV19, the J call TRBJ1-2; D gene unclear. Sequenced sample: central memory CD4+ T cells from blood. The CDR3 DNA sequence: TGTGCCAGTAGTATAGATGAAGGTTTCGCCTATGGCTACACCTTC. Its translation: CASSIDEGFAYGYTF.